There are many counts of the clone carrying this T cell receptor beta chain. The sample belongs to a study of T cells after yellow fever vaccination. Germline V gives CDR1 LGHNA, CDR2 YNFKEQ. The CDR3 is 16 amino acids. V shed 0 bases and J shed 6 bases, with 15 bases lying between them. TCR cDNA was made by 5'RACE template switching, adding a universal primer site and UMIs. TCRdb itself ran the 5' RACE reads through MiXCR, one entry per CDR3 protein. This table has about 74,000 distinct CDR3 sequences, roughly 6.9% appearing once. This sequence joins TRBV4-2 and TRBJ2-1; D is ambiguous. This sample comprised CD8+ T cells sorted from PBMCs, obtained 5 to 6 days after the first yellow fever vaccination. The clonotype comes from a man aged 18-30 years who received the YFV17D yellow fever vaccine. The CDR3 sequence: CASSQEASRTGNEQFF. CDR3 in DNA: TGTGCCAGCAGCCAAGAAGCGTCCCGGACCGGCAATGAGCAGTTCTTC.